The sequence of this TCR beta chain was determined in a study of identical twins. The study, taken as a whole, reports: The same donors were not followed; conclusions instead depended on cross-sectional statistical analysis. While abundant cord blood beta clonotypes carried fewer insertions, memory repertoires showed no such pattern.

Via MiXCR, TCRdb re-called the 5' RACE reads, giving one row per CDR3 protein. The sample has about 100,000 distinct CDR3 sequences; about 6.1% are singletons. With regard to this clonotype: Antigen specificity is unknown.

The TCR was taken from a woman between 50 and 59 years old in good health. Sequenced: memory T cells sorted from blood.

The CDR3 nucleotides are TGTGCCAGCAGTTTTTCGGCCAATTCACCCCTCCACTTT. Residues: CASSFSANSPLHF. The chain combines TRBV6-5 with TRBJ1-6; no firm D call. The V gene lost 4 bases and the J gene lost 7 bases, with 8 bases spanning the gap. The CDR3 consists of 13 residues. Per the germline V gene, CDR1 is MNHEY and CDR2 is SVGAGI.